Each of the 4 T cell receptor beta chains below was sequenced from the same sample in a study of blood T cells in healthy people across ages. Through a sample-barcoded 5' primer and a J-beta primer mix, a second PCR was run for roughly 6 to 12 cycles. Each CDR3 protein is one row after TCRdb ran MiXCR on the 5' RACE reads. The sample contains about 290,000 distinct CDR3 sequences, roughly 26% of which appear only once. Source material: blood. The receptors come from a woman between 70 and 85 years old in good health.

This sequence joins TRBV11-2 and TRBJ2-1; 10 positions agree with TRBD1. CDR3 length: 16 residues. V lost 4 bases to trimming and J lost 6 bases; unmatched junction nucleotides: 9. Germline V gene data show CDR1 as SGHAT and CDR2 as FQNNGV. CDR3 coding DNA: TGTGCCAGCAGCTCCCCTTGGACAGGGGGTAGCAATGAGCAGTTCTTC. Translated, it gives CASSSPWTGGSNEQFF.

In its sample, this clonotype was seen a few times. The V call is TRBV15, the J call TRBJ2-6; D remains unclear. Germline CDR1 LNHNV, CDR2 YYDKDF (reference sequence). This CDR3 spans 15 amino acids. The V gene lost 4 bases and the J gene lost 4 bases, with 11 bases spanning the gap. The CDR3 nucleotides read TGTGCCACCAGCAAGCCCGGGTCAGGGGCCAACGTCCTGACTTTC. It specifies CATSKPGSGANVLTF.

The CDR3 DNA reads as TGTGCCAGCAGCTTAGACCAAGGACTGCTCACAGATACGCAGTATTTT. Protein product: CASSLDQGLLTDTQYF. The chain has TRBV7-2 and TRBJ2-3; D is perhaps TRBD2 (5 bases). Germline assignment: CDR1 SGHTA and CDR2 FQGNSA. The CDR3 loop spans 16 amino acids. Trimming removed 1 base from V and 2 bases from J, with 13 bases in between.

The chain recombines TRBV5-1 with TRBJ2-4, with D perhaps TRBD1 (7 bases). The CDR3 loop spans 17 amino acids. Germline CDR1 reads SGHRS; CDR2 reads YFSETQ. V lost 4 bases to trimming and J lost 8 bases, with 25 bases between them. CDR3 nucleotides: TGCGCCAGCAGCCCCCTGGTTACAGGGGAGGAGTTGGACATTCAGTACTTC. It yields the protein CASSPLVTGEELDIQYF. Using reference TRBV5-1 and TRBJ2-4 for the parts outside the CDR3, the full variable domain is KAGVTQTPRYLIKTRGQQVTLSCSPISGHRSVSWYQQTPGQGLQFLFEYFSETQRNKGNFPGRFSGRQFSNSRSEMNVSTLELGDSALYLCASSPLVTGEELDIQYFGAGTRLSVL.